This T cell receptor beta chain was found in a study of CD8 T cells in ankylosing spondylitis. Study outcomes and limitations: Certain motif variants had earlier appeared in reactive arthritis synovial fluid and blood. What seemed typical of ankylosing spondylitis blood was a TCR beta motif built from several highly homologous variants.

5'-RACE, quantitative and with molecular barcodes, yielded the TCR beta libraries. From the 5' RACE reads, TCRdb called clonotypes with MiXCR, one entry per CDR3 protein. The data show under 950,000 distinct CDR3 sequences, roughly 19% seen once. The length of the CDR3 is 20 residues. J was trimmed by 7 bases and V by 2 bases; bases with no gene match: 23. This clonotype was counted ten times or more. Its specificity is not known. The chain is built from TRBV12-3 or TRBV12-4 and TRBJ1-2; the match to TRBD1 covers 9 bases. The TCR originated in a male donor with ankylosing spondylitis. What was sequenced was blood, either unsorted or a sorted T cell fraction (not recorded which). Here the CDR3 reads CASSLFPIRGTGGAGSGYTF. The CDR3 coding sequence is TGTGCCAGCAGTTTATTCCCGATACGAGGTACAGGGGGCGCCGGCTCTGGCTACACCTTC.